These 22 T cell receptor beta chains came from one sample sequenced in a study of Tregs in tolerant kidney transplant recipients (dated by TCRdb to the late 2010s). Read against the paper, the sample's time point label means: blood sample drawn before combined kidney and bone marrow transplant. Library prep was done by the immunoSEQ multiplex PCR assay. Entries here come from immuneACCESS through TCRdb and include only in-frame sequences with V and J called. Some clones fail to appear in such tables; in the studies checked, an unresolved V gene covers under half of the shortfall, and the cause of the remainder is unknown. The table for this sample shows 50,000 or so clones. About 0.83% of the sample lies in the top ten. The specimen was CD4+ T cells from blood, collected before the transplant. These receptors were collected from a human donor who received a combined kidney and bone marrow transplant.

As regards this clone: Coverage ceases 3 residues before the CDR3 finishes, and the germline J gene fills in the end. The rearrangement uses TRBV5-6 and TRBJ1-3; D not certain. In germline, CDR1 is SGHDT, CDR2 YYEEEE. V lost 4 bases, J lost 0 bases, and 5 bases lay in between. This CDR3 is 13 amino acids long. The CDR3 region is CASSRLSGNTIYF. The sequenced part of the CDR3 DNA is TGTGCCAGCAGCCGTCTCTCTGGAAACACC.

On this clone itself: The read ends 3 residues before the CDR3 terminus; that terminus is restored from the germline J gene. This sequence joins TRBV5-5 and TRBJ1-1; D is undetermined. The CDR3 length is 12 residues. V was cut by 3 bases and J by 5 bases, with 8 bases left in between. Germline values: CDR1 SGHKS, CDR2 YYEKEE (reference sequence). Incomplete CDR3 DNA: TGTGCCAGCAGCTACGCGGTGACTGAA. It specifies CASSYAVTE. The whole CDR3 region reads CASSYAVTEAFF.

Concerning this clone: The read falls 3 residues short of the CDR3 end, and the missing part is taken from the germline J gene. The V call is TRBV18, the J call TRBJ1-1, with D possibly being TRBD1 (6 bases). The CDR3 has 16 amino acids. CDR1 and CDR2 (germline): KGHSH, LQKENI. Deletions cut 4 bases from V and 2 bases from J, with 17 bases between. The CDR3: CASSHFQQGANTEAFF. The DNA read from the CDR3 is TGTGCCAGCTCACACTTTCAACAGGGCGCTAACACTGAA.

A word on this clone: The sequence runs out 3 residues before the end of the CDR3; the remainder is reconstructed from the germline J gene. The chain links TRBV7-2 to TRBJ1-4, with D maybe TRBD1 (5 bases). Germline-derived CDR1 and CDR2 are SGHTA and FQGNSA. The V end was cut by 5 bases, the J end by 4 bases, with 14 bases between. This CDR3 is built from 15 residues. The CDR3 loop is CASSVARGGNEKLFF. CDR3 DNA, as far as it was read: TGTGCCAGCAGCGTGGCGCGGGGGGGTAATGAAAAA.

The CDR3 DNA, read in part, is TGTGCCTGGAGTCCTAGCGGAGAAGAGACC. It is translated as CAWSPSGEET. The CDR3 as a whole reads CAWSPSGEETQYF. The V gene is TRBV30, the J gene TRBJ2-5, with TRBD2 matching 7 bases. The read is 3 residues too short to cover the CDR3 end, so that end is filled in from the germline J gene. The germline gives CDR1 GTSNPN, CDR2 SVGIG (reference sequence). The CDR3 sequence is 13 residues long. Unmatched junction bases numbered 3, after V lost 2 bases and J lost 3 bases.

In regard to this clone: The read finishes 3 residues shy of the CDR3 end, and the germline J gene is used to complete it. The chain recombines TRBV2 with TRBJ1-3; 8 bases line up with TRBD1. Trimming cost V 6 bases and J 2 bases; bases outside gene matches: 12. This CDR3 spans 17 amino acids. Germline V lookup: CDR1 SNHLY, CDR2 FYNNEI. Partial CDR3 DNA: TGTGCCAGCAGAACAGGACAGGGCGGGGAAACTGGAAACACC. Translation: CASRTGQGGETGNT. The entire CDR3 is CASRTGQGGETGNTIYF.

Worth noting for this clone: The DNA ends 3 residues before the CDR3 does, and the rest of the CDR3 is filled in from the germline J gene. The chain combines TRBV29-1 with TRBJ1-4; TRBD1 is a possible D gene (5 bases). Germline V gives CDR1 SQVTM, CDR2 ANQGSEA. CDR3 size: 12 residues. The germline V and J ends were trimmed by 3 bases and 8 bases, with 10 bases remaining between them. The DNA read from the CDR3 is TGCAGCGTTGAGGGGGGAGCCGAAAAA. This sequence encodes CSVEGGAEK. The full CDR3 reads CSVEGGAEKLFF.

On this clone itself: Coverage ceases 3 residues before the CDR3 finishes, and the germline J gene fills in the end. V usage is TRBV18 and J usage is TRBJ2-2; D might be TRBD2 (6 bases). CDR1 is KGHSH and CDR2 is LQKENI in the germline V gene. V lost 3 bases to trimming and J lost 7 bases, with 12 bases between them. The CDR3 extends over 14 amino acids. The CDR3: CASSPSSESGELFF. The sequenced part of the CDR3 DNA is TGTGCCAGCTCACCCTCTAGCGAGAGCGGGGAG.

Of note for this clone: The read terminates 3 residues ahead of where the CDR3 ends, so the germline J gene completes it. This chain uses TRBV7-6 with TRBJ2-5, with 16 nucleotides matching TRBD2. Germline V lookup: CDR1 SGHVS, CDR2 FNYEAQ. The CDR3 sequence is 15 residues long. After removal of 3 bases from V and 5 bases from J, the junction contained 0 bases not matched to a gene. CDR3 amino acids: CASSLGLAGGETQYF. Incomplete CDR3 DNA: TGTGCCAGCAGCTTGGGACTAGCGGGGGGGGAGACC.

Points on this clone: The read halts 3 residues ahead of the CDR3 end, with the missing end drawn from the germline J gene. J is TRBJ2-3 and V is TRBV19; 9 bases align to TRBD1. The J segment lost 4 bases and the V segment lost 6 bases, leaving 5 bases of the junction unmatched. The germline V gene encodes CDR1 LNHDA and CDR2 SQIVND (reference sequence). CDR3 length: 14 amino acids. The sequenced CDR3 bases are TGTGCCAGTAGACAGGACAGGGGACCAGATACG. Encoded protein: CASRQDRGPDT. The entire CDR3 reads CASRQDRGPDTQYF.

Turning to this clone: The sequence runs out 3 residues before the end of the CDR3; the remainder is reconstructed from the germline J gene. The V and J genes are TRBV18 and TRBJ2-5; D not resolved. V was clipped by 5 bases and J by 4 bases, with 11 bases between them. Germline lookup yields CDR1 KGHSH and CDR2 LQKENI. The length of the CDR3 is 13 residues. CDR3 DNA, as far as it was read: TGTGCCAGCTCATACAACCCGGGAGAGACC. Translating it yields CASSYNPGET. The entire CDR3 sequence reads CASSYNPGETQYF.

As for this clone: The read terminates 3 residues ahead of where the CDR3 ends, so the germline J gene completes it. The chain carries TRBV2 and TRBJ2-5; 7 nucleotides align to TRBD1. The junction had 9 bases not matched to a gene; V was cut back by 6 bases and J by 5 bases. CDR1 is SNHLY, CDR2 FYNNEI, per germline. The CDR3 loop spans 14 amino acids. Partial CDR3 DNA: TGTGCCAGCAGGTCGACAGGGTCCCGGGAGACC. This encodes CASRSTGSRET. The full CDR3 is CASRSTGSRETQYF.

In regard to this clone: The read ends 3 residues early relative to the CDR3; the germline J gene fills the gap. This rearrangement joins TRBV7-2 to TRBJ2-2; 7 bases fit TRBD1. Germline assignment: CDR1 SGHTA and CDR2 FQGNSA. The ends lost 4 bases at V and 5 bases at J; junction bases unmatched: 4. The CDR3 sequence is 14 residues long. The CDR3 here is CASSSRQGTGELFF. The part of the CDR3 DNA that was read is TGTGCCAGCAGCTCCCGACAGGGTACCGGGGAG.

To note about this clone: The read stops 3 residues short of the end of the CDR3; the missing end is completed from the germline J gene. V and J are TRBV2 and TRBJ2-1; no firm D call. V lost 6 bases, J lost 2 bases, and 5 bases lay in between. The CDR3 is 12 residues long. Germline values: CDR1 SNHLY, CDR2 FYNNEI. The sequenced CDR3 bases are TGTGCCAGCAGACAAGCCTACAATGAG. It codes for CASRQAYNE. The entire CDR3 is CASRQAYNEQFF.

As to this clone: The read ends 3 residues before the CDR3 terminus; that terminus is restored from the germline J gene. V usage is TRBV5-1 and J usage is TRBJ2-3; tentatively, D is TRBD1 (6 bases). Per germline, CDR1 SGHRS and CDR2 YFSETQ. The CDR3 runs 12 residues. V lost 3 bases and J lost 5, with 7 bases in between. The sequenced CDR3 bases are TGCGCCAGCAGCTCAGGGGTAGATACG. Its protein product is CASSSGVDT. In full, the CDR3 reads CASSSGVDTQYF.

In the case of this clone: The read finishes 3 residues shy of the CDR3 end, and the germline J gene is used to complete it. The rearrangement uses TRBV13 and TRBJ1-2; possibly TRBD1 for D (5 bases). This CDR3 is built from 13 residues. The germline V gene has CDR1 PRHDT and CDR2 FYEKMQ (reference sequence). Between the trimmed V and J ends, which lost 1 base and 7 bases, there was a span of 10 bases. CDR3 bases read: TGTGCCAGCAGCTTAGAGACAGTTCGTGGC. Amino acids: CASSLETVRG. The full CDR3 is CASSLETVRGYTF.

With regard to this clone: The CDR3 is cut off 3 residues early in the read; its end comes from the germline J gene. This rearrangement joins TRBV7-9 to TRBJ1-5; a weak D match, TRBD1 (5 bases). Germline V CDR1 and CDR2: SEHNR, FQNEAQ (reference sequence). V was cut by 6 bases and J by 2 bases, with 14 bases left in between. The CDR3 spans 15 residues. The CDR3: CASSLGGFGNQPQHF. CDR3 DNA (partial): TGTGCCAGCAGTTTGGGGGGGTTTGGCAATCAGCCC. The full variable domain, in which reference TRBV7-9 and TRBJ1-5 provide the parts outside the CDR3, is DTGVSQNPRHKITKRGQNVTFRCDPISEHNRLYWYRQTLGQGPEFLTYFQNEAQLEKSRLLSDRFSAERPKGSFSTLEIQRTEQGDSAMYLCASSLGGFGNQPQHFGDGTRLSIL.

To note about this clone: Read data end 3 residues before the CDR3 end; the end is taken from the germline J gene. The V gene is TRBV10-1, the J gene TRBJ2-7; 12 nucleotides align to TRBD1. The CDR3 runs to 15 residues. V trimming: 1 base; J trimming: 6 bases; junction bases outside the gene matches: 4. Germline CDR1 reads WNHNN; CDR2 reads SYGVQD (reference sequence). The covered CDR3 bases are TGCGCCAGCAGTGAGTTTGGGACAGGGGGCGGCGAG. It translates to CASSEFGTGGGE. In full, the CDR3 is CASSEFGTGGGEQYF.

As regards this clone: The DNA ends 3 residues before the CDR3 does, and the rest of the CDR3 is filled in from the germline J gene. The chain employs TRBV29-1 and TRBJ1-1; D call uncertain. The CDR3 runs 12 residues. Trimming took 2 bases from V and 3 from J, leaving 7 bases between them. CDR1 is SQVTM, CDR2 ANQGSEA, per germline. The CDR3 bases that were read are TGCAGCGTTGAATCCTTCGACACTGAA. This sequence encodes CSVESFDTE. The complete CDR3 sequence is CSVESFDTEAFF.

Points on this clone: The read gets to within 3 residues of the CDR3 end, and the germline J gene fills in the rest. V and J are TRBV7-2 and TRBJ1-1; tentative D call: TRBD1 (5 bases). V lost 5 bases and J lost 7, with 20 bases in between. The CDR3 has 15 amino acids. Germline CDR1 reads SGHTA; CDR2 reads FQGNSA. The covered CDR3 bases are TGTGCCAGCAGCCCCCAGCGGGGGTTAGACAGTGAA. Its protein product is CASSPQRGLDSE. The entire CDR3 protein reads CASSPQRGLDSEAFF.

As for this clone: The read terminates 3 residues ahead of where the CDR3 ends, so the germline J gene completes it. The chain is built from TRBV30 and TRBJ2-3, with TRBD2 matching 15 bases. Germline CDR1 and CDR2: GTSNPN and SVGIG (reference sequence). This CDR3 is built from 16 residues. J lost 8 bases, V lost 3 bases, and 9 bases had no gene match. The CDR3 region is CAWSPGLAGGGGTQYF. CDR3 bases read: TGTGCCTGGAGCCCGGGACTAGCGGGAGGCGGCGGTACG.

Details on this clone: Read sequence stops 3 residues before the CDR3 end, and the germline J gene provides the missing end. The chain carries TRBV7-2 and TRBJ1-3; the D gene is possibly TRBD1 (5 bases). Germline-derived CDR1 and CDR2 are SGHTA and FQGNSA. CDR3 length: 12 amino acids. CDR3 in amino acids: CASSPGQGPIYF. The sequenced part of the CDR3 DNA is TGTGCCAGCAGCCCAGGACAAGGCCCC.